This T cell receptor beta chain was retrieved from a study of blood T cell repertoires in COVID-19. Authors' data handling: Estimation of nucleated cell counts relied on the amplification of reference gene primers. Repertoires were generated with immunoSEQ multiplex PCR, while TCRdb's copy carries only in-frame clones and drops some. That table supplies the V and J calls and clone size; D and trimming were determined from the DNA. The repertoire holds 300,000 to 350,000 clones, with 86% as singletons. Participant reports of clinical history set cohort assignment. Germline CDR1 reads LGHNA; CDR2 reads YSLEER. Trimming removed 4 bases from V and 3 bases from J; junction bases left unmatched: 10. There are 16 residues in the CDR3.

The gene calls are TRBV4-3 and TRBJ2-7, with 9 bases identical to TRBD1. This sequence was found in a woman in her 40s with acute COVID-19. The sequencing input was PBMCs or T cells enriched from blood (not recorded which). CDR3 in amino acids: CASSPRSGTGYYEQYF. CDR3 bases: TGCGCCAGCAGCCCCCGAAGCGGGACAGGGTACTACGAGCAGTACTTC.